The 19 T cell receptor beta chains presented below share a single source sample, sequenced in a study of shared clonotypes between healthy human individuals. Here immunoSEQ multiplex PCR was the method, and the copy in TCRdb shows in-frame clones only, minus some. The table has more than 900,000 clones, about 80% seen once. Specimen: memory CD4+ T cells from PBMCs. Subset of the sample: CD45RA-negative fraction. These receptors were collected from a man younger than 35 in good health. Some clones in this sample may be carry-over from other donors' samples.

The chain uses TRBV5-1 and TRBJ2-3; 8 positions match TRBD2. Trimming removed 0 bases from V and 0 bases from J; junction bases left unmatched: 6. CDR1 and CDR2 from the germline V gene are SGHRS and YFSETQ. The CDR3 covers 17 residues. The CDR3 DNA follows: TGCGCCAGCAGCTTGGTGGTGTTAGCGGGGAGCACAGATACGCAGTATTTT. It specifies CASSLVVLAGSTDTQYF.

The CDR3 sequence is CASSYAPASPADTQYF. CDR3 DNA: TGTGCCAGCAGTTACGCCCCTGCGTCCCCCGCAGATACGCAGTATTTT. The gene calls are TRBV6-6 and TRBJ2-3, with D unresolved. Per germline, CDR1 MNHNY and CDR2 SVGAGI (reference sequence). Trimming left V 2 bases short and J 4 bases short, with 16 bases between. The CDR3 contains 16 residues.

Written as DNA, the CDR3 is TGCGCCAGCGGCCCGCAGAGCGGGACTTACAATGAGCAGTTCTTC. Residues: CASGPQSGTYNEQFF. The chain couples TRBV5-1 to TRBJ2-1, with 7 bases that match TRBD2. Germline V gives CDR1 SGHRS, CDR2 YFSETQ. The J segment lost 4 bases and the V segment lost 7 bases, leaving 11 bases of the junction unmatched. The CDR3 loop spans 15 amino acids.

The chain carries TRBV9 and TRBJ2-2, with D unclear. The V end was cut by 1 base, the J end by 4 bases, with 5 bases between. There are 13 residues in the CDR3. CDR1 and CDR2 from the germline V gene are SGDLS and YYNGEE. The CDR3 sequence: CASSVSSTGELFF. DNA of the CDR3: TGTGCCAGCAGCGTATCGTCCACCGGGGAGCTGTTTTTT.

This clone is a singleton in its sample. The chain couples TRBV10-3 to TRBJ2-7, with a tentative D call TRBD2 (5 bases). Trimming shortened V by 6 bases and J by 3 bases, and 18 bases separated the two germline ends. Germline CDR1 ENHRY, CDR2 SYGVKD. The CDR3 extends over 15 amino acids. DNA of the CDR3: TGTGCCATCAGCCAAGCGGAGAACTCTCTCTACGAGCAGTACTTC. It is translated as CAISQAENSLYEQYF.

The chain links TRBV2 to TRBJ1-5; D is undetermined. Germline V gene lookup returns CDR1 SNHLY and CDR2 FYNNEI. The V and J ends lost 6 bases and 2 bases respectively, with 17 bases between them. This CDR3 is built from 16 residues. CDR3 nucleotides: TGTGCCAGCAGCCGCGGACCCGATCCGGGCAATCAGCCCCAGCATTTT. Encoded protein: CASSRGPDPGNQPQHF.

The V call is TRBV9, the J call TRBJ2-2; D is possibly TRBD1 or TRBD2 (6 bases each). Trimming removed 2 bases at V and 3 bases at J, with 11 bases between. The CDR3 consists of 15 residues. Per the germline V gene, CDR1 is SGDLS and CDR2 is YYNGEE. This CDR3 reads CASSVGGWDTGELFF. The CDR3 bases are TGTGCCAGCAGCGTGGGGGGCTGGGACACCGGGGAGCTGTTTTTT.

Worth noting for this clone: This same CDR3 is encoded by further DNA sequences in the sample. The chain carries TRBV2 and TRBJ1-5; the D gene is possibly TRBD1 (6 bases). The CDR3 totals 14 residues. The germline CDR1 and CDR2 sequences are SNHLY and FYNNEI. The germline V and J ends were trimmed by 6 bases and 1 base, with 10 bases remaining between them. In DNA form, the CDR3 reads TGTGCCAGCAGGAGAGGGGGGAGCAATCAGCCCCAGCATTTT. Protein sequence: CASRRGGSNQPQHF.

The rearrangement links TRBV4-3 to TRBJ2-2; TRBD1 or TRBD2 may be the D gene (5 bases each). CDR1 and CDR2 from the germline V gene are LGHNA and YSLEER. V lost 4 bases to trimming and J lost 5 bases, with 17 bases between them. The CDR3 is 16 residues long. CDR3 residues: CASSRTSIPGTGELFF. The CDR3 DNA sequence: TGCGCCAGCAGCCGGACTTCGATCCCAGGGACCGGGGAGCTGTTTTTT.

In DNA, the CDR3 is TGTGCCAGCAAGACACCCGGACAGCCCTACGAGCAGTACTTC. Protein sequence: CASKTPGQPYEQYF. The chain recombines TRBV28 with TRBJ2-7, with D maybe TRBD1 (6 bases). This CDR3 has 14 residues. Germline V CDR1 and CDR2: MDHEN, SYDVKM. The V gene lost 7 bases and the J gene lost 2 bases, with 15 bases spanning the gap.

This clone was detected a few times. The V gene is TRBV13, the J gene TRBJ1-2; D is unclear. The length of the CDR3 is 13 residues. Trimming removed 6 bases from V and 0 bases from J, with 8 bases in between. Germline CDR1 is PRHDT and CDR2 is FYEKMQ (reference sequence). In DNA, the CDR3 is TGTGCCAGCAGTCCCCACTCTAACTATGGCTACACCTTC. It specifies CASSPHSNYGYTF.

In regard to this clone: Additional DNA sequences in this sample encode the identical CDR3. The V and J genes are TRBV28 and TRBJ2-5; D unclear. Germline CDR1 and CDR2: MDHEN and SYDVKM. This CDR3 is built from 11 residues. V was cut by 6 bases and J by 1 base, with 3 bases left in between. DNA of the CDR3: TGTGCCAGCAGGATCCAAGAGACCCAGTACTTC. Protein sequence: CASRIQETQYF.

This rearrangement joins TRBV28 to TRBJ2-3; the D gene is possibly TRBD2 (6 bases). V lost 4 bases and J lost 0, with 11 bases in between. The CDR3 is 15 amino acids. Germline V gene sequence: CDR1 MDHEN, CDR2 SYDVKM. The CDR3 protein is CASSSRLVSTDTQYF. The CDR3 coding sequence is TGTGCCAGCAGTTCCAGACTAGTTAGCACAGATACGCAGTATTTT. Based on the CDR3 plus reference TRBV28 and TRBJ2-3, the full variable domain is DVKVTQSSRYLVKRTGEKVFLECVQDMDHENMFWYRQDPGLGLRLIYFSYDVKMKEKGDIPEGYSVSREKKERFSLILESASTNQTSMYLCASSSRLVSTDTQYFGPGTRLTVL.

The rearrangement joins TRBV5-6 to TRBJ1-1, with 7 bases fitting TRBD1. J lost 6 bases, V lost 4 bases, and 12 bases had no gene match. Germline CDR1 is SGHDT and CDR2 is YYEEEE. CDR3 size: 15 residues. The CDR3 sequence is CASSRKTGLIAEAFF. CDR3 coding DNA: TGTGCCAGCAGCCGGAAGACAGGGTTGATCGCTGAAGCTTTCTTT.

This clone was seen more than once but under ten times. J is TRBJ2-2 and V is TRBV5-1; no firm D call. V lost 0 bases and J lost 7, with 10 bases in between. CDR3 size: 14 residues. Per the germline V gene, CDR1 is SGHRS and CDR2 is YFSETQ. The CDR3 loop is CASSLADGGGELFF. The CDR3 coding sequence is TGCGCCAGCAGCTTGGCCGACGGCGGCGGGGAGCTGTTTTTT. Looking up the rest from reference TRBV5-1 and TRBJ2-2 gives the full variable domain: KAGVTQTPRYLIKTRGQQVTLSCSPISGHRSVSWYQQTPGQGLQFLFEYFSETQRNKGNFPGRFSGRQFSNSRSEMNVSTLELGDSALYLCASSLADGGGELFFGEGSRLTVL.

The chain uses TRBV5-4 and TRBJ2-3; no reliable D call. The germline CDR1 and CDR2 sequences are SGHNT and YYREEE (reference sequence). The CDR3 has 15 residues. V lost 0 bases and J lost 2, with 10 bases in between. The CDR3 DNA sequence: TGTGCCAGCAGCTTGGGCCTGGGGAACACAGATACGCAGTATTTT. Translation gives CASSLGLGNTDTQYF.

Note on this clone: The sample holds other DNA sequences that translate to the same CDR3. The V and J genes are TRBV6-1 and TRBJ1-6; 7 bases line up with TRBD1. The CDR3 spans 14 residues. Germline CDR1 is MNHNS and CDR2 is SASEGT. The DNA of the CDR3 is TGTGCGATACAGCAGGGGGACGCAAATTCACCCCTCCACTTT. This translates into CAIQQGDANSPLHF.

Worth noting for this clone: This is likely a read error, given that the CDR3 carries no conserved phenylalanine or tryptophan at its end. The chain joins TRBV18 to TRBJ1-2, with D possibly matching TRBD1 (6 bases). V lost 3 bases to trimming and J lost 3 bases, with 8 bases between them. The CDR3 loop spans 13 amino acids. The germline V gene encodes CDR1 KGHSH and CDR2 LQKENI. DNA for the CDR3: TGTGCCAGCTCACCGACAGGAGACTATGGCTACACCGTC. Translation: CASSPTGDYGYTV.

The CDR3 here is CASSRQSQGWETQYF. Here the CDR3 DNA reads TGTGCCAGCAGCCGACAATCACAGGGGTGGGAGACCCAGTACTTC. This chain connects TRBV14 to TRBJ2-5, with 7 bases that match TRBD1. CDR1 SGHDN and CDR2 FVKESK come from the germline V gene. Trimming at V came to 4 bases and at J to 5 bases, leaving 10 bases not matched to a gene. There are 15 residues in the CDR3.